This T cell receptor beta chain was captured by sequencing in a study of Graves' ophthalmopathy and Graves' hyperthyroidism. The diagnostic workup employed clinical symptoms, serum thyroxine, TRAb, thyroid ultrasound and orbital computed tomography. This clonotype has just one count. Its antigen remains unknown. This CDR3 is 14 amino acids long. V lost 6 bases, J lost 5 bases, and 7 bases stayed unmatched. Study-wide findings and caveats: Ophthalmopathy progression was predicted with around 71% sensitivity and approximately 72% specificity. A model built from 13 signatures distinguished ophthalmopathy from stable hyperthyroidism with approximately 89% sensitivity and about 77% specificity.

Investigators amplified TCR beta CDR3 regions from RNA transcripts. HTBI-primed RT-PCR formed the first round, and a multiplex PCR formed the second. TCRdb re-called the multiplex PCR reads with MiXCR, one entry per CDR3 protein. The table lists more than 550,000 distinct CDR3 sequences, about 40% of them singletons. The sequenced sample consisted of peripheral blood. This sequence originates from an adult man with Graves' ophthalmopathy. The chain combines TRBV12-3 or TRBV12-4 with TRBJ1-5; 7 nucleotides agree with TRBD1. Here the CDR3 reads CASRPGQTDQPQHF. CDR3 nucleotide sequence: TGTGCCAGCAGGCCGGGACAGACGGATCAGCCCCAGCATTTT.